The clone carrying this T cell receptor (beta chain) appeared a single time. Seattle patients were enrolled during active infection and followed longitudinally. The data belong to a study of blood T cell repertoires in COVID-19. Study-wide background: The United States, Italy and Spain were the sources of the acute and convalescent COVID-19 samples. In each case, the material was cDNA or gDNA derived from T cells, B-cell-depleted T cells, or PBMCs.

The V segment lost 5 bases and the J segment 4 bases; nucleotides outside the gene matches: 11. The CDR3 length is 15 residues. The germline V gene has CDR1 MNHGY and CDR2 SVAAGI. Measured with immunoSEQ multiplex PCR; TCRdb has only the in-frame clones, and not every one. The sample shows nearly 110,000 clones, over 60% of them seen only once. V usage is TRBV6-9 and J usage is TRBJ2-7; TRBD2 aligns across 7 bases. Sequenced: peripheral blood. The TCR originated in an elderly man with COVID-19, enrolled during active disease. CDR3 sequence (DNA): TGTGCCAGCAGTCTGATTGGCGGGAGCCTTTACGAGCAGTACTTC. It codes for CASSLIGGSLYEQYF.